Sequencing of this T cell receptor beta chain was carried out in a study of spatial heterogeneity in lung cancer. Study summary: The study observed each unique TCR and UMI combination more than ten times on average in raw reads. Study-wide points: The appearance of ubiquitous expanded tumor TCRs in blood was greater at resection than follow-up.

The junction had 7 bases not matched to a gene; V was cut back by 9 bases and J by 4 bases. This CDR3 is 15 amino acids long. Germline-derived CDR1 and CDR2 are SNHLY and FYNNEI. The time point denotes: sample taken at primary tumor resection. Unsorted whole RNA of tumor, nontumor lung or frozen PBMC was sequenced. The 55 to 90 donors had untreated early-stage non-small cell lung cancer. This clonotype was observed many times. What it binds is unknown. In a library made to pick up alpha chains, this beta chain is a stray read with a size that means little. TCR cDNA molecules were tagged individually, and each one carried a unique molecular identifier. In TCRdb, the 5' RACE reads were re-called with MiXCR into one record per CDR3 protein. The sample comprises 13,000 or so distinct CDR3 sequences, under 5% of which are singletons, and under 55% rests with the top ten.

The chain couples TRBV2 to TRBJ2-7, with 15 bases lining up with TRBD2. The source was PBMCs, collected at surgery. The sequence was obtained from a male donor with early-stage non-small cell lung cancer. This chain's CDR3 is CASRTSGRARYEQYF. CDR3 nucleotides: TGTGCCAGTAGGACTAGCGGGAGGGCCAGGTACGAGCAGTACTTC.